The 23 T cell receptor beta chains below all came from one sample that was sequenced in a study of T cell responses to AZD1222 COVID-19 vaccine. The protocol was immunoSEQ multiplex PCR, while the TCRdb copy is restricted to in-frame clones and leaves out a portion. The sample yields some 100,000 clones, 86% seen once. The sample in question was peripheral blood, obtained 28 days after the second AZD1222 dose. The receptors were sampled from an adult who received the AZD1222 COVID-19 vaccine.

This clone occurred a few times. The chain employs TRBV2 and TRBJ2-7; tentative D call: TRBD1 (6 bases). The CDR3 spans 11 residues. With 7 bases removed from V and 6 bases from J, the gap between germline ends came to 10 bases. The V gene's germline CDR1 is SNHLY and CDR2 FYNNEI. Here the CDR3 reads CASTVGGEQYF. CDR3 bases: TGTGCCAGCACAGTAGGGGGCGAGCAGTACTTC.

The chain carries TRBV6-5 and TRBJ1-5; a possible D gene is TRBD1 (5 bases). The CDR3 spans 13 residues. The germline V gene encodes CDR1 MNHEY and CDR2 SVGAGI. The V gene lost 7 bases and the J gene lost 4 bases, with 11 bases spanning the gap. The chain's CDR3 is CASMGGENQPQHF. The CDR3 bases are TGTGCCAGCATGGGAGGGGAAAATCAGCCCCAGCATTTT.

The rearrangement links TRBV4-2 to TRBJ2-6, with 8 nucleotides matching TRBD1. V lost 1 base to trimming and J lost 0 bases; unmatched junction nucleotides: 2. The germline V gene encodes CDR1 LGHNA and CDR2 YNFKEQ. The CDR3 has 17 residues. In nucleotides, the CDR3 is TGTGCCAGCAGCCAAGTTACAGGGGGCTCTGGGGCCAACGTCCTGACTTTC. Translation: CASSQVTGGSGANVLTF.

This chain uses TRBV9 with TRBJ2-3; TRBD1 or TRBD2 may be the D gene (5 bases each). Germline-derived CDR1 and CDR2 are SGDLS and YYNGEE. Trimming pared 4 bases from V and 1 base from J, leaving 13 bases between. The CDR3 is made up of 15 amino acids. The CDR3 region has the DNA TGTGCCAGCAGCTCCCAGGGACCCGGCACAGATACGCAGTATTTT. It is translated as CASSSQGPGTDTQYF.

The chain employs TRBV19 and TRBJ2-2, with 8 positions matching TRBD2. The CDR3 is 15 amino acids. Germline V gene sequence: CDR1 LNHDA, CDR2 SQIVND (reference sequence). V trimming: 3 bases; J trimming: 6 bases; junction bases outside the gene matches: 6. This chain's CDR3 is CASSIWLAGAGELFF. The CDR3 nucleotides read TGTGCCAGTAGTATTTGGCTAGCGGGTGCCGGGGAGCTGTTTTTT.

The chain couples TRBV9 to TRBJ1-5; D is unresolved. The CDR3 has 14 residues. Per germline, CDR1 SGDLS and CDR2 YYNGEE. V gave up 4 bases and J gave up 5 bases, with 13 bases separating them. The CDR3 DNA is TGTGCCAGCAGCCCCGATACAGTTCATCAGCCCCAGCATTTT. This sequence encodes CASSPDTVHQPQHF.

This clone was observed a handful of times. The rearrangement joins TRBV7-9 to TRBJ1-1; D is ambiguous. The V gene's germline CDR1 is SEHNR and CDR2 FQNEAQ (reference sequence). V gave up 2 bases and J gave up 3 bases, with 25 bases separating them. The CDR3 sequence is 19 residues long. The chain's CDR3 is CASSLPDSGGDRRDTEAFF. The CDR3 DNA is TGTGCCAGCAGCTTACCGGATTCGGGTGGAGATCGAAGGGACACTGAAGCTTTCTTT.

The J gene is TRBJ2-3, the V gene TRBV4-1, with 9 bases that match TRBD2. The CDR3 runs 15 residues. Trimming removed 2 bases from V and 2 bases from J; junction bases left unmatched: 2. Germline assignment: CDR1 MGHRA and CDR2 YSYEKL. The CDR3 is CASSQLAGTTDTQYF. CDR3 nucleotide sequence: TGCGCCAGCAGCCAACTAGCGGGGACCACAGATACGCAGTATTTT.

This clone was found once. The J gene is TRBJ2-1, the V gene TRBV10-3; TRBD2 aligns across 14 bases. The CDR3 length is 15 residues. The germline V gene has CDR1 ENHRY and CDR2 SYGVKD. J was trimmed by 3 bases and V by 8 bases; bases with no gene match: 3. The CDR3 region is CAIGLAGGHYNEQFF. In DNA form, the CDR3 reads TGTGCCATCGGACTAGCGGGGGGACACTACAATGAGCAGTTCTTC.

The CDR3, as DNA: TGTGCCAGCAGTCGCAATGACCGCACAGATACGCAGTATTTT. Amino acids: CASSRNDRTDTQYF. The chain links TRBV27 to TRBJ2-3; D not certain. The CDR3 is 14 amino acids. CDR1 is MNHEY and CDR2 is SMNVEV in the germline V gene (reference sequence). With 5 bases removed from V and 1 base from J, the gap between germline ends came to 10 bases.

The rearrangement uses TRBV10-3 and TRBJ2-1; 7 bases line up with TRBD2. V gave up 6 bases and J gave up 8 bases; unmatched junction bases: 13. The CDR3 has 15 amino acids. The germline V gene has CDR1 ENHRY and CDR2 SYGVKD. CDR3 DNA sequence: TGTGCCATCAGATCCTTATCGACTAGCATGGATGAGCAGTTCTTC. This encodes CAIRSLSTSMDEQFF.

V is TRBV9 and J is TRBJ1-6; unclear D gene. The CDR3 covers 15 residues. Germline-derived CDR1 and CDR2 are SGDLS and YYNGEE. Trimming left V 0 bases short and J 8 bases short, with 12 bases between. The CDR3 DNA reads TGTGCCAGCAGCGTAGACGTGGGAGGATATTCACCCCTCCACTTT. Its translation is CASSVDVGGYSPLHF.

The chain has TRBV7-2 and TRBJ1-4; D possibly corresponds to TRBD1 (6 bases). Trimming removed 3 bases from V and 7 bases from J, with 12 bases in between. Germline-derived CDR1 and CDR2 are SGHTA and FQGNSA. This CDR3 comprises 14 residues. CDR3 protein: CASSFEGVGEKLFF. Here the CDR3 DNA reads TGTGCCAGCAGCTTTGAGGGGGTTGGTGAAAAACTGTTTTTT.

The chain uses TRBV5-8 and TRBJ1-3; D is uncertain. The V and J ends lost 5 bases and 0 bases respectively, with 12 bases between them. The CDR3 sequence is 15 residues long. Germline values: CDR1 SGHTS, CDR2 YDEGEE. The DNA for the CDR3 is TGTGCCAGCAGTCCCCTTCCCGGCTCTGGAAACACCATATATTTT. As protein: CASSPLPGSGNTIYF.

This chain uses TRBV5-4 with TRBJ2-5; 10 positions agree with TRBD2. This CDR3 contains 14 residues. V shed 2 bases, J shed 4 bases, and the junction held 2 bases outside the gene matches. Germline values: CDR1 SGHNT, CDR2 YYREEE (reference sequence). The CDR3 protein is CASSLSGGAETQYF. The CDR3 DNA follows: TGTGCCAGCAGCTTAAGCGGGGGGGCAGAGACCCAGTACTTC.

The V and J genes are TRBV4-1 and TRBJ1-1; the match to TRBD1 covers 11 bases. Germline CDR1 is MGHRA and CDR2 is YSYEKL. The trim removed 5 bases at V and 4 bases at J, leaving 6 bases unmatched. The CDR3 contains 15 residues. DNA of the CDR3: TGCGCCAGCAGCTATTCCGGGACAGGGGGCACTGAAGCTTTCTTT. Its translation: CASSYSGTGGTEAFF.

This chain joins TRBV28 and TRBJ1-1; 7 nucleotides line up with TRBD1. Germline CDR1 MDHEN, CDR2 SYDVKM. This CDR3 is built from 14 residues. The junction had 5 bases not matched to a gene; V was cut back by 6 bases and J by 1 base. CDR3 residues: CASRKQGRNTEAFF. The CDR3 DNA follows: TGTGCCAGCAGAAAACAGGGGCGGAACACTGAAGCTTTCTTT.

The rearrangement links TRBV2 to TRBJ1-1, with D tentatively TRBD1 (5 bases). The CDR3 runs 12 residues. Germline V lookup: CDR1 SNHLY, CDR2 FYNNEI. The V end was cut by 0 bases, the J end by 8 bases, with 7 bases between. The CDR3 coding sequence is TGTGCCAGCAGTGAAGCGGGGACCGAAGCTTTCTTT. It is translated as CASSEAGTEAFF. Supplemented by reference TRBV2 and TRBJ1-1, the full variable domain reads EPEVTQTPSHQVTQMGQEVILRCVPISNHLYFYWYRQILGQKVEFLVSFYNNEISEKSEIFDDQFSVERPDGSNFTLKIRSTKLEDSAMYFCASSEAGTEAFFGQGTRLTVV.

The V and J genes are TRBV7-8 and TRBJ1-5; the D gene is possibly TRBD1 (5 bases). Germline CDR1 is SGHVS and CDR2 is FQNEAQ. The CDR3 extends over 13 amino acids. V shed 0 bases and J shed 6 bases, with 6 bases lying between them. CDR3 sequence reads: CASSLAQVQPQHF. The CDR3 DNA follows: TGTGCCAGCAGCTTAGCACAGGTTCAGCCCCAGCATTTT.

The chain uses TRBV28 and TRBJ1-2; 7 nucleotides agree with TRBD1. This CDR3 is 14 amino acids long. V trimming: 8 bases; J trimming: 6 bases; junction bases outside the gene matches: 12. Germline values: CDR1 MDHEN, CDR2 SYDVKM. CDR3 in amino acids: CASGDLTGVHGYTF. The CDR3 DNA reads as TGTGCCAGCGGAGACCTAACAGGGGTTCATGGCTACACCTTC.

The J gene is TRBJ1-5, the V gene TRBV25-1, with 7 positions matching TRBD1. The CDR3 has 18 amino acids. Losses at the gene ends were 5 bases for V and 5 bases for J; bases not matched to a gene: 18. Per germline, CDR1 MGHDK and CDR2 SYGVNS. This CDR3 is CASSPMSTGTEGDQPQHF. In nucleotides, the CDR3 is TGTGCCAGCAGTCCCATGTCGACCGGGACAGAGGGCGATCAGCCCCAGCATTTT. Full variable domain (missing parts from reference TRBV25-1 and TRBJ1-5): EADIYQTPRYLVIGTGKKITLECSQTMGHDKMYWYQQDPGMELHLIHYSYGVNSTEKGDLSSESTVSRIRTEHFPLTLESARPSHTSQYLCASSPMSTGTEGDQPQHFGDGTRLSIL.

The chain combines TRBV4-3 with TRBJ2-2; no clear D gene. The V gene's germline CDR1 is LGHNA and CDR2 YSLEER. V was pared by 0 bases and J by 6 bases, with 11 bases between. The CDR3 extends over 15 amino acids. The CDR3 nucleotides are TGCGCCAGCAGCCAAGATGGGGATATGGCCGGGGAGCTGTTTTTT. This codes for CASSQDGDMAGELFF.

This clone was seen only a few times. This sequence joins TRBV20-1 and TRBJ1-2; no clear D. The CDR3 has 12 amino acids. V gave up 3 bases and J gave up 6 bases, with 11 bases separating them. Germline lookup yields CDR1 DFQATT and CDR2 SNEGSKA (reference sequence). Here the CDR3 DNA reads TGCAGTGCTAGTAATCCAACAGATGGCTACACCTTC. It is translated as CSASNPTDGYTF.